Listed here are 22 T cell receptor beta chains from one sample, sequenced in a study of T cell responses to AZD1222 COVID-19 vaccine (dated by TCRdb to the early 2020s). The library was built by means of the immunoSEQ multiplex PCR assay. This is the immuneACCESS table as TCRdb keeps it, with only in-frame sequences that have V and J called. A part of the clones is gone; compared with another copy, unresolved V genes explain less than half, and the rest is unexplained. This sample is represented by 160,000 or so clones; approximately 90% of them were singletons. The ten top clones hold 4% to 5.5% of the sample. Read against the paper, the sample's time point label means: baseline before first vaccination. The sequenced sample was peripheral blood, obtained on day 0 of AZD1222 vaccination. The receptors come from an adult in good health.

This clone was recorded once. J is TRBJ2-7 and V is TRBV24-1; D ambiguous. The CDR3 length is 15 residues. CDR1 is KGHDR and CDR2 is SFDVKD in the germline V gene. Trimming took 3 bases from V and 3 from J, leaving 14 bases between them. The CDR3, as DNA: TGTGCCACCAGTGATCCGAGAGACGGAATCTACGAGCAGTACTTC. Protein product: CATSDPRDGIYEQYF.

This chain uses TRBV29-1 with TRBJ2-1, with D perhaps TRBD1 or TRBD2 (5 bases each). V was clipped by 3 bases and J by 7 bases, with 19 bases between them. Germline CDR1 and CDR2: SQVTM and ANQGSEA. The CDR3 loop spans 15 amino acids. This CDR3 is CSVEAGDRQLNEQFF. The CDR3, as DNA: TGCAGCGTTGAGGCCGGGGACCGTCAACTTAATGAGCAGTTCTTC.

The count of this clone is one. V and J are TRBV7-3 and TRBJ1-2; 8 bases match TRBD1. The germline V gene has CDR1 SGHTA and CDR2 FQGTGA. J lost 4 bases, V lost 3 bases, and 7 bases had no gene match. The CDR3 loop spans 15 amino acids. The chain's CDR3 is CASSLGQGARYGYTF. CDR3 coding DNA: TGTGCCAGCAGCTTGGGGCAGGGGGCACGCTATGGCTACACCTTC.

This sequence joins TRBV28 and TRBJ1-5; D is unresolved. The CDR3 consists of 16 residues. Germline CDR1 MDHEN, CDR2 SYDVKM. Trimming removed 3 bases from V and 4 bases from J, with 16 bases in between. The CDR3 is CASSLGFPPENQPQHF. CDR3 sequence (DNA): TGTGCCAGCAGTTTGGGGTTTCCCCCAGAAAATCAGCCCCAGCATTTT.

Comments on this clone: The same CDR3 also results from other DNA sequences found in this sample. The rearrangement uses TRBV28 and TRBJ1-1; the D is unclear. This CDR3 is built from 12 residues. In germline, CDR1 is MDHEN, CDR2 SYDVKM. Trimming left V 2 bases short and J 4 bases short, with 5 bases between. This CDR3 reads CASSLLGTEAFF. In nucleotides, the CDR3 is TGTGCCAGCAGTTTACTCGGCACTGAAGCTTTCTTT.

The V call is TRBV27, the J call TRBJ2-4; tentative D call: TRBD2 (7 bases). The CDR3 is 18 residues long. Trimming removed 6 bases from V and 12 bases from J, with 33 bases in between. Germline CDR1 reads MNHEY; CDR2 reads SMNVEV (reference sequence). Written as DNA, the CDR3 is TGTGCCAGCAGCCTACCAGGCTCGGGAGGCTCCCCAAAGGGGGATCAGTACTTC. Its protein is CASSLPGSGGSPKGDQYF.

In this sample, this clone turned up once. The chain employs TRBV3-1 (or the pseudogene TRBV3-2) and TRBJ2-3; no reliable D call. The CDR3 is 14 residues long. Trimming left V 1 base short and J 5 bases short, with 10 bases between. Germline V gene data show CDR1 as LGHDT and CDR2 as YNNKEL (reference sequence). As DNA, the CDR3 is TGTGCCAGCAGCCAAGTCATTTTTGGAGATACGCAGTATTTT. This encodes CASSQVIFGDTQYF.

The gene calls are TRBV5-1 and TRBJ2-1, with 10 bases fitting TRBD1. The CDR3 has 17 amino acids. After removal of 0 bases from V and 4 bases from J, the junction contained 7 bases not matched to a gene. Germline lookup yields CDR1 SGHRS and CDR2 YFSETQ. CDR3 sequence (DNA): TGCGCCAGCAGCTTGGGGCGGACAGGGGGACGGTACAATGAGCAGTTCTTC. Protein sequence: CASSLGRTGGRYNEQFF.

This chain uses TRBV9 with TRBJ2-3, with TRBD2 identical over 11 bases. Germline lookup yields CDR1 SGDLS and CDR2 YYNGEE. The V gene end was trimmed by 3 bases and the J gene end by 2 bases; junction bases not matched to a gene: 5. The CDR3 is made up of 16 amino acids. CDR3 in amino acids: CASSGGLADLTDTQYF. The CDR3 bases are TGTGCCAGCAGCGGGGGACTAGCGGACCTCACAGATACGCAGTATTTT. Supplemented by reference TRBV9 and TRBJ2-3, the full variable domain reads DSGVTQTPKHLITATGQRVTLRCSPRSGDLSVYWYQQSLDQGLQFLIQYYNGEERAKGNILERFSAQQFPDLHSELNLSSLELGDSALYFCASSGGLADLTDTQYFGPGTRLTVL.

The CDR3 protein is CASSGWDRGLAEAFF. The CDR3 DNA reads TGTGCCAGCAGTGGATGGGACAGGGGGCTCGCTGAAGCTTTCTTT. This chain connects TRBV25-1 to TRBJ1-1; TRBD1 aligns across 12 bases. Germline trimming cut 4 bases from V and 6 bases from J; bases unmatched to any gene: 6. This CDR3 region has 15 residues. Germline V lookup: CDR1 MGHDK, CDR2 SYGVNS.

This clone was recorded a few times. As DNA, the CDR3 is TGCGCCAGCAGCCAAGATGGTTTTACAGGGCATGAAAAACTGTTTTTT. Protein sequence: CASSQDGFTGHEKLFF. This chain joins TRBV4-3 and TRBJ1-4, with a weak D call TRBD1 (6 bases). This CDR3 is built from 16 residues. Between the trimmed V and J ends, which lost 0 bases and 6 bases, there was a span of 14 bases. Germline CDR1 is LGHNA and CDR2 is YSLEER.

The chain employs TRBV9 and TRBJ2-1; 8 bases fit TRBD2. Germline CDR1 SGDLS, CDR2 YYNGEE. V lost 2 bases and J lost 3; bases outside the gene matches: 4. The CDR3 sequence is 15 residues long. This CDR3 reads CASSVGGLVYNEQFF. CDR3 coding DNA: TGTGCCAGCAGCGTTGGGGGACTAGTCTACAATGAGCAGTTCTTC. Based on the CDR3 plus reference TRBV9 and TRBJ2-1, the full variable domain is DSGVTQTPKHLITATGQRVTLRCSPRSGDLSVYWYQQSLDQGLQFLIQYYNGEERAKGNILERFSAQQFPDLHSELNLSSLELGDSALYFCASSVGGLVYNEQFFGPGTRLTVL.

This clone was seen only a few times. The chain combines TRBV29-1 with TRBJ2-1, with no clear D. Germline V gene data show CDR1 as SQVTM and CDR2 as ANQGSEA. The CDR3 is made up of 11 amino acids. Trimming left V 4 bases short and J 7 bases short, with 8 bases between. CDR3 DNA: TGCAGCGTTGGTTTGGGGAATGAGCAGTTCTTC. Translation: CSVGLGNEQFF.

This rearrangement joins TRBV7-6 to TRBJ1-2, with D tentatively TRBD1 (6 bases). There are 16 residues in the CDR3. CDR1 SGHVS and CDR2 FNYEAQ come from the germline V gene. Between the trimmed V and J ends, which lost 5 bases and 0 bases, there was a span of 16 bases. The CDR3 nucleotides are TGTGCCAGCAGCCCGACCGGGACACGCTCTAACTATGGCTACACCTTC. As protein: CASSPTGTRSNYGYTF.

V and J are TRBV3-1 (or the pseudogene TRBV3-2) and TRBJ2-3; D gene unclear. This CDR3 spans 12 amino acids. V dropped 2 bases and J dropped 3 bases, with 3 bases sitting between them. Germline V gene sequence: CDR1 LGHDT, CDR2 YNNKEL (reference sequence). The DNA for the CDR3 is TGTGCCAGCAGCCAAACTACAGATACGCAGTATTTT. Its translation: CASSQTTDTQYF.

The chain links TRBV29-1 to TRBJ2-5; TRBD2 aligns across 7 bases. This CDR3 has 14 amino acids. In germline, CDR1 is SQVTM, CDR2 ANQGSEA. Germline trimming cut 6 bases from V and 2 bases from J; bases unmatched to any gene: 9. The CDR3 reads CSVGGSGAQETQYF. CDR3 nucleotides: TGCAGCGTGGGGGGGTCGGGAGCGCAAGAGACCCAGTACTTC.

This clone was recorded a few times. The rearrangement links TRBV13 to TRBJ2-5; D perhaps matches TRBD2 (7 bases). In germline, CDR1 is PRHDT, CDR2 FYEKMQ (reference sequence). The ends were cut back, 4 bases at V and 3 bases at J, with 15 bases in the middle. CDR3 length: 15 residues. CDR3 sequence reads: CASSSGGWGKETQYF. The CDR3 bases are TGTGCCAGCAGCTCGGGGGGCTGGGGGAAAGAGACCCAGTACTTC.

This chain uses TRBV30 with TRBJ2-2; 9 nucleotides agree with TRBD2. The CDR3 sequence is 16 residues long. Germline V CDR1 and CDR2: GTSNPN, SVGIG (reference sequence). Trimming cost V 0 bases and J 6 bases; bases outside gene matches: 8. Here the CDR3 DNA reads TGTGCCTGGAGTGTAGGGGCGGGAGGGCTCGCCGGGGAGCTGTTTTTT. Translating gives CAWSVGAGGLAGELFF. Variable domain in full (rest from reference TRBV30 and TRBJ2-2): SQTIHQWPATLVQPVGSPLSLECTVEGTSNPNLYWYRQAAGRGLQLLFYSVGIGQISSEVPQNLSASRPQDRQFILSSKKLLLSDSGFYLCAWSVGAGGLAGELFFGEGSRLTVL.

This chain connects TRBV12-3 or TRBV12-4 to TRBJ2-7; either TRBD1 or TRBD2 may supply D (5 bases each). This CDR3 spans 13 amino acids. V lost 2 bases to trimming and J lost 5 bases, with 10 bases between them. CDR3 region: CASSLWGTHEQYF. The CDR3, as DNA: TGTGCCAGCAGTTTATGGGGGACGCACGAGCAGTACTTC.

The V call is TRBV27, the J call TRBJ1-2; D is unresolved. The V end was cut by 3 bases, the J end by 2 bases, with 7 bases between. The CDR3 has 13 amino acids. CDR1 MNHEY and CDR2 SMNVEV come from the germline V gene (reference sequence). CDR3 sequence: CASSFGQNYGYTF. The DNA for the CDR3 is TGTGCCAGCAGTTTTGGGCAAAACTATGGCTACACCTTC.

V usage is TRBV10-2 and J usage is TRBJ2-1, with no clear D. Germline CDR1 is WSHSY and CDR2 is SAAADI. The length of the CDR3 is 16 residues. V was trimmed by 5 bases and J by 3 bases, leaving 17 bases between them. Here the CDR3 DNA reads TGCGCCAGCAGTCGTCCGGACCTTAACGGCTACAATGAGCAGTTCTTC. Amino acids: CASSRPDLNGYNEQFF.

CDR3 region: CASSSGMASGSSYEQYF. CDR3 coding DNA: TGCGCCAGCAGCTCTGGGATGGCTAGCGGGAGCTCCTACGAGCAGTACTTC. The chain recombines TRBV5-1 with TRBJ2-7; TRBD2 matches 10 bases. With V trimmed by 3 bases and J by 0 bases, 9 bases remained unmatched. This CDR3 comprises 17 residues. CDR1 and CDR2 (germline): SGHRS, YFSETQ.